Listed below are T cell receptor beta chains from one sample, sequenced in a study of T-cell memory formation after mild COVID-19. TCRdb re-called the 5' RACE reads through MiXCR, storing one row per CDR3 protein. Among roughly 400,000 distinct CDR3 sequences listed, roughly 24% were seen once. Material: PBMCs or a T cell subset sorted from them (not recorded which). The origin of the receptors is an adult woman who had mild COVID-19 (a few samples of this study predate the infection). Cell type and time point are not known. Both conserved end residues are part of each CDR3. The order of the fields is clone size, J gene, V gene, D gene, CDR3 DNA, CDR3 protein. The D gene is left open where the match is weak. Some rows mark clone size as missing; the rest say once, few, many or name a class of expanded clone.

clone_size: -
j_call: TRBJ1-2
v_call: TRBV7-2
d_call: -
cdr3_nt: TGTGCCAGCAGCTTAAGGACGGCCCCCTATGGCTACACCTTC
cdr3_aa: CASSLRTAPYGYTF

clone_size: few
j_call: TRBJ2-2
v_call: TRBV11-2
d_call: -
cdr3_nt: TGTGCCAGCACCCGGGGAGGGGGAAACACCGGGGAGCTGTTTTTT
cdr3_aa: CASTRGGGNTGELFF

clone_size: few
j_call: TRBJ1-5
v_call: TRBV24-1
d_call: TRBD1
cdr3_nt: TGTGCCACCAGTTCAGGACAGGGGACAAACCATCAGCCCCAGCATTTT
cdr3_aa: CATSSGQGTNHQPQHF

clone_size: -
j_call: TRBJ1-5
v_call: TRBV7-2
d_call: -
cdr3_nt: TGTGCCAGCAGCTTAGGGGCAGGGAGGTGGGATCAGCCCCAGCATTTT
cdr3_aa: CASSLGAGRWDQPQHF

clone_size: few
j_call: TRBJ2-3
v_call: TRBV21-1
d_call: -
cdr3_nt: TGTGCCAGCGCCCATTCTGGACAGGGTAACACAGATACGCAGTATTTT
cdr3_aa: CASAHSGQGNTDTQYF

clone_size: -
j_call: TRBJ2-7
v_call: TRBV6-6
d_call: -
cdr3_nt: TGTGCCAGCAGTCTCATCGCGGGGGCAGAATACGAGCAGTACTTC
cdr3_aa: CASSLIAGAEYEQYF

clone_size: -
j_call: TRBJ2-6
v_call: TRBV12-3/TRBV12-4
d_call: TRBD1
cdr3_nt: TGTGCCAGCATTATAAACCGGGACAGGGGGCTGGGGGCCAACGTCCTGACTTTC
cdr3_aa: CASIINRDRGLGANVLTF

clone_size: -
j_call: TRBJ2-7
v_call: TRBV27
d_call: TRBD2
cdr3_nt: TGTGCCAGCAGTTCTCGGACTAGCGGGAGAACGGGCTCCTACGAGCAGTACTTC
cdr3_aa: CASSSRTSGRTGSYEQYF

clone_size: -
j_call: TRBJ2-3
v_call: TRBV12-3/TRBV12-4
d_call: -
cdr3_nt: TGTGCCAGCAGTTCGAGCGCTACGCAGTATTTT
cdr3_aa: CASSSSATQYF

clone_size: few
j_call: TRBJ2-2
v_call: TRBV6-5
d_call: TRBD1
cdr3_nt: TGTGCCAGCAGTTACTCGTCAAGACAGGGGGGATTCACCGGGGAGCTGTTTTTT
cdr3_aa: CASSYSSRQGGFTGELFF

clone_size: -
j_call: TRBJ1-2
v_call: TRBV5-1
d_call: -
cdr3_nt: TGCGCCAGCAGCCCGGGACCCGAACGCCCTAACTATGGCTACACCTTC
cdr3_aa: CASSPGPERPNYGYTF

clone_size: -
j_call: TRBJ2-3
v_call: TRBV29-1
d_call: TRBD2
cdr3_nt: TGCAGCGTGGTCGGACTAGCGAGCACAGATACGCAGTATTTT
cdr3_aa: CSVVGLASTDTQYF

clone_size: few
j_call: TRBJ2-1
v_call: TRBV15
d_call: -
cdr3_nt: TGTGCCACCAGCAGAGATCAGGTGGGACAAGGGAAGGGATGGGATGAGCAGTTCTTC
cdr3_aa: CATSRDQVGQGKGWDEQFF

clone_size: few
j_call: TRBJ2-5
v_call: TRBV7-9
d_call: -
cdr3_nt: TGTGCCAGCAGCTTAGAGTCAGGGTATCATGAGACCCAGTACTTC
cdr3_aa: CASSLESGYHETQYF

clone_size: -
j_call: TRBJ1-1
v_call: TRBV7-9
d_call: -
cdr3_nt: TGTGCCAGCAGCTTAGAGAACTCGCTCCAAGCCGAAGCTTTCTTT
cdr3_aa: CASSLENSLQAEAFF

clone_size: -
j_call: TRBJ1-5
v_call: TRBV7-9
d_call: -
cdr3_nt: TGTGCCAGCAGCTTAGATGGGGCAGGGGATCAGCCCCAGCATTTT
cdr3_aa: CASSLDGAGDQPQHF

clone_size: -
j_call: TRBJ2-1
v_call: TRBV27
d_call: -
cdr3_nt: TGTGCCAGCAGTTTCCTAATCTCGGACAATGAGCAGTTCTTC
cdr3_aa: CASSFLISDNEQFF

clone_size: few
j_call: TRBJ2-7
v_call: TRBV20-1
d_call: TRBD2
cdr3_nt: TGCAGTGCTGGGAGGACTAGCTCCTACGAGCAGTACTTC
cdr3_aa: CSAGRTSSYEQYF

clone_size: few
j_call: TRBJ2-3
v_call: TRBV12-3/TRBV12-4
d_call: -
cdr3_nt: TGTGCCAGCAGTTTTGACGATTCAGGACGCCTGGCGGGAGATACGCAGTATTTT
cdr3_aa: CASSFDDSGRLAGDTQYF

clone_size: -
j_call: TRBJ1-6
v_call: TRBV20-1
d_call: -
cdr3_nt: TGCAGTGCTCGCCCTGAGGGAAGCTATAATTCACCCCTCCACTTT
cdr3_aa: CSARPEGSYNSPLHF

clone_size: -
j_call: TRBJ2-7
v_call: TRBV25-1
d_call: -
cdr3_nt: TGTGCCAGCAGAGGTCCGTACAGCTCCTACGAGCAGTACTTC
cdr3_aa: CASRGPYSSYEQYF

clone_size: -
j_call: TRBJ1-1
v_call: TRBV15
d_call: -
cdr3_nt: TGTGCCACCAGCCGCGCTGGGTGGGTGAACACTGAAGCTTTCTTT
cdr3_aa: CATSRAGWVNTEAFF

clone_size: once
j_call: TRBJ2-5
v_call: TRBV12-3/TRBV12-4
d_call: TRBD1
cdr3_nt: TGTGCCAGCAGTGTCCGGGACAGGCCCCAAGAGACCCAGTACTTC
cdr3_aa: CASSVRDRPQETQYF

clone_size: few
j_call: TRBJ1-2
v_call: TRBV4-2
d_call: -
cdr3_nt: TGTGCCAGCAGCGAAAGTCGCGGAGGGGGCTATGGCTACACCTTC
cdr3_aa: CASSESRGGGYGYTF